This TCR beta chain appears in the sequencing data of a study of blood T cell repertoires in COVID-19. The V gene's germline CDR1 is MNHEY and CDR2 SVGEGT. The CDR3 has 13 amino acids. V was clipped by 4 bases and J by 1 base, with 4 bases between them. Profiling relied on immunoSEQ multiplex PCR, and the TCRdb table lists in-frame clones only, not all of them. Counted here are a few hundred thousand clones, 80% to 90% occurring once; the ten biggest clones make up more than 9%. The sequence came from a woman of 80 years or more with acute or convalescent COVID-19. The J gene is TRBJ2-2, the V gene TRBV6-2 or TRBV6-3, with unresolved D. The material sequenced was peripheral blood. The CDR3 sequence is CASSSQNTGELFF. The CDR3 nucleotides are TGTGCCAGCAGTTCCCAGAACACCGGGGAGCTGTTTTTT.